This T cell receptor (beta chain) was captured in a study of T cells in localized non-small cell lung cancer. General study points: In uninvolved adjacent lung, T cell clonality reached its highest value, exceeding tumor.

Concerning this clone itself: What it binds is not known.

The germline V and J ends were trimmed by 3 bases and 2 bases, with 8 bases remaining between them. Germline V CDR1 and CDR2: SGDLS, YYNGEE. The CDR3 runs to 13 residues. Only in-frame clones appear in the TCRdb table, and some are missing; sequencing was by immunoSEQ multiplex PCR. The table lists 25,000 to 35,000 clones, 80% to 90% of them singletons. The sample in question was peripheral blood, obtained before any cancer treatment. This TCR was sampled from a woman aged 35 to 70 with stage I lung adenocarcinoma. The chain has TRBV9 and TRBJ1-2; D perhaps matches TRBD1 (5 bases). CDR3 sequence: CASSAQGNYGYTF. The CDR3 coding sequence is TGTGCCAGCAGCGCCCAGGGAAACTATGGCTACACCTTC.